Following are 26 T cell receptor beta chains from one sample sequenced in a study of shared clonotypes between healthy human individuals. Measured with immunoSEQ multiplex PCR; TCRdb has only the in-frame clones, and not every one. The data hold around 2,000,000 clones, with 95% observed a single time. The sequenced sample consisted of naive CD4+ T cells sorted from blood. Subset defined: CD45RA+ positively selected. These receptors originate from a man between 18 and 29 years old in good health.

Worth noting for this clone: This sample also contains other DNA sequences that code for the same CDR3. The rearrangement links TRBV15 to TRBJ1-5; 10 nucleotides align to TRBD1. This CDR3 is 14 amino acids long. Trimming removed 3 bases from V and 4 bases from J; junction bases left unmatched: 0. Germline CDR1 and CDR2: LNHNV and YYDKDF (reference sequence). The chain's CDR3 is CATSRGQGNQPQHF. The CDR3 DNA reads TGTGCCACCAGCAGGGGACAGGGGAATCAGCCCCAGCATTTT.

The chain couples TRBV29-1 to TRBJ2-1; 9 nucleotides line up with TRBD2. CDR3 length: 13 residues. The germline gives CDR1 SQVTM, CDR2 ANQGSEA. The trim removed 5 bases at V and 4 bases at J, leaving 3 bases unmatched. DNA of the CDR3: TGCAGCGTTTCTAGCGGGGCTTACAATGAGCAGTTCTTC. This codes for CSVSSGAYNEQFF.

The sample holds one count of this clone. This chain connects TRBV1 to TRBJ2-1. TRBV1 is deemed a pseudogene. The length of the CDR3 is 14 residues. In DNA form, the CDR3 reads TGCACCAGCAGCCAAGACCCACGACCGGATGAGCAGTTCTTC. It codes for CTSSQDPRPDEQFF.

The chain carries TRBV25-1 and TRBJ2-3; no definite D call. CDR3 length: 15 amino acids. With 6 bases removed from V and 0 bases from J, the gap between germline ends came to 13 bases. Germline CDR1 reads MGHDK; CDR2 reads SYGVNS. The CDR3 loop is CASSEQGLSTDTQYF. The CDR3 nucleotides read TGTGCCAGCAGCGAGCAAGGGTTAAGCACAGATACGCAGTATTTT. Full variable domain (missing parts from reference TRBV25-1 and TRBJ2-3): EADIYQTPRYLVIGTGKKITLECSQTMGHDKMYWYQQDPGMELHLIHYSYGVNSTEKGDLSSESTVSRIRTEHFPLTLESARPSHTSQYLCASSEQGLSTDTQYFGPGTRLTVL.

This chain uses TRBV2 with TRBJ2-7, with 10 bases that match TRBD2. This CDR3 is built from 16 residues. In germline, CDR1 is SNHLY, CDR2 FYNNEI. J was trimmed by 4 bases and V by 8 bases; bases with no gene match: 14. The CDR3 sequence is CASSPGLAGEFYEQYF. The CDR3 DNA is TGTGCCAGCTCTCCTGGGCTAGCGGGAGAGTTTTACGAGCAGTACTTC.

The rearrangement uses TRBV9 and TRBJ2-7, with D unresolved. Deletions cut 4 bases from V and 4 bases from J, with 12 bases between. The CDR3 covers 13 residues. From germline, CDR1 is SGDLS and CDR2 YYNGEE. The CDR3 sequence: CASSPDPLYEQYF. The CDR3 coding sequence is TGTGCCAGCAGCCCCGATCCCCTTTACGAGCAGTACTTC.

About this clone itself: Other DNA sequences in the same sample also yield this CDR3. The rearrangement joins TRBV19 to TRBJ1-1; 9 bases match TRBD1. Germline V gene lookup returns CDR1 LNHDA and CDR2 SQIVND (reference sequence). This CDR3 has 14 amino acids. V shed 4 bases, J shed 1 base, and the junction held 1 base outside the gene matches. CDR3 loop: CASSTGQGNTEAFF. The CDR3 bases are TGTGCCAGTAGTACGGGACAGGGGAACACTGAAGCTTTCTTT.

This chain uses TRBV5-1 with TRBJ1-2, with 7 bases fitting TRBD1. In germline, CDR1 is SGHRS, CDR2 YFSETQ. Trimming removed 3 bases from V and 3 bases from J; junction bases left unmatched: 5. The CDR3 sequence is 14 residues long. For the CDR3, the DNA is TGCGCCAGCAGCTCGGGGGACAGTCACTATGGCTACACCTTC. Protein product: CASSSGDSHYGYTF. The variable domain in full, completed from reference TRBV5-1 and TRBJ1-2, reads KAGVTQTPRYLIKTRGQQVTLSCSPISGHRSVSWYQQTPGQGLQFLFEYFSETQRNKGNFPGRFSGRQFSNSRSEMNVSTLELGDSALYLCASSSGDSHYGYTFGSGTRLTVV.

This clone appeared a single time. This chain joins TRBV2 and TRBJ2-7; D might be TRBD2 (5 bases). Germline CDR1 reads SNHLY; CDR2 reads FYNNEI. Trimming pared 9 bases from V and 2 bases from J, leaving 11 bases between. CDR3 length: 12 amino acids. In DNA, the CDR3 is TGTGCCAGTCTCAGAGGGCCCTACGAGCAGTACTTC. It is translated as CASLRGPYEQYF.

The chain recombines TRBV18 with TRBJ1-4; D gene unclear. The V end lost 3 bases, the J end lost 8 bases, and 10 bases lay between the germline ends. CDR1 is KGHSH, CDR2 LQKENI, per germline. This CDR3 contains 13 residues. In DNA form, the CDR3 reads TGTGCCAGCTCACCGTCCGAGTTGGAAAAACTGTTTTTT. Translated, it gives CASSPSELEKLFF.

The chain couples TRBV6-1 to TRBJ2-5; D is possibly TRBD1 (6 bases). The CDR3 is 15 amino acids. CDR1 is MNHNS, CDR2 SASEGT, per germline. With 6 bases removed from V and 4 bases from J, the gap between germline ends came to 18 bases. This CDR3 is CASSQTTGYGETQYF. CDR3 sequence (DNA): TGTGCCAGCAGCCAAACCACAGGGTATGGAGAGACCCAGTACTTC.

The genes are TRBV5-1 and TRBJ2-7; D remains unclear. The CDR3 has 15 residues. Trimming pared 4 bases from V and 2 bases from J, leaving 16 bases between. CDR1 SGHRS and CDR2 YFSETQ come from the germline V gene. The CDR3 nucleotides are TGCGCCAGCAGCCCCGAACCGGGCCCCACCTACGAGCAGTACTTC. Translation: CASSPEPGPTYEQYF.

V and J are TRBV11-1 and TRBJ1-1; 7 nucleotides align to TRBD1. Germline CDR1 and CDR2: SGHAT and FQDESV (reference sequence). V lost 8 bases to trimming and J lost 3 bases; unmatched junction nucleotides: 0. The CDR3 totals 11 residues. CDR3 region: CASQGDTEAFF. The CDR3, as DNA: TGTGCCAGCCAGGGGGACACTGAAGCTTTCTTT.

The V call is TRBV4-3, the J call TRBJ1-2; TRBD1 might be the D (5 bases). The CDR3 totals 15 residues. V gave up 0 bases and J gave up 3 bases, with 11 bases separating them. CDR1 is LGHNA, CDR2 YSLEER, per germline. CDR3 nucleotides: TGCGCCAGCAGCCAAGAGCAGGGAAGAGACTATGGCTACACCTTC. Its protein product is CASSQEQGRDYGYTF.

The chain links TRBV10-3 to TRBJ2-7, with D tentatively TRBD1 or TRBD2 (5 bases each). V was shortened by 3 bases and J by 0 bases, with 15 bases between the two germline ends. This CDR3 has 16 residues. Germline V CDR1 and CDR2: ENHRY, SYGVKD. The CDR3 DNA reads TGTGCCATCAGTGAAGGGGACGGAACAGTCTCCTACGAGCAGTACTTC. It encodes CAISEGDGTVSYEQYF.

V usage is TRBV10-3 and J usage is TRBJ1-6; TRBD1 matches at 9 bases. Germline values: CDR1 ENHRY, CDR2 SYGVKD. The trim removed 4 bases at V and 10 bases at J, leaving 2 bases unmatched. There are 13 residues in the CDR3. Written as DNA, the CDR3 is TGTGCCATCAGTGGGGACAGGGAATCACCCCTCCACTTT. Protein product: CAISGDRESPLHF.

The rearrangement links TRBV30 to TRBJ2-2, with 12 bases that match TRBD2. The germline V gene has CDR1 GTSNPN and CDR2 SVGIG (reference sequence). V shed 3 bases, J shed 2 bases, and the junction held 4 bases outside the gene matches. The CDR3 consists of 16 residues. The CDR3 nucleotides are TGTGCCTGGAGCGGACTAGCGGGGTCAAACACCGGGGAGCTGTTTTTT. This codes for CAWSGLAGSNTGELFF.

Concerning this clone: Other DNA variants within this sample encode the same CDR3. The CDR3 DNA reads TGTGCCAGCAGTGAGGGAAACTACGAGCAGTACTTC. Encoded protein: CASSEGNYEQYF. V and J are TRBV6-1 and TRBJ2-7; D gene ambiguous. This CDR3 has 12 amino acids. The V gene's germline CDR1 is MNHNS and CDR2 SASEGT. Trimming removed 3 bases at V and 3 bases at J, with 6 bases between.

The chain is built from TRBV28 and TRBJ2-7; no definite D call. Germline CDR1 reads MDHEN; CDR2 reads SYDVKM. V was shortened by 6 bases and J by 2 bases, with 11 bases between the two germline ends. The CDR3 spans 13 residues. CDR3 amino acids: CASSKDGPYEQYF. Here the CDR3 DNA reads TGTGCCAGCAGCAAGGATGGCCCCTACGAGCAGTACTTC.

The gene calls are TRBV18 and TRBJ2-7, with D perhaps matching TRBD1 (6 bases). CDR1 and CDR2 from the germline V gene are KGHSH and LQKENI. The CDR3 contains 15 residues. The V gene lost 6 bases and the J gene lost 6 bases, with 21 bases spanning the gap. The CDR3 protein is CASSLTRATGSEQYF. In DNA form, the CDR3 reads TGTGCCAGCTCCCTCACAAGAGCCACAGGGAGCGAGCAGTACTTC.

The chain is built from TRBV10-3 and TRBJ1-2; D unclear. The ends were cut back, 9 bases at V and 7 bases at J, with 39 bases in the middle. This CDR3 is built from 20 residues. Germline V gene lookup returns CDR1 ENHRY and CDR2 SYGVKD. DNA for the CDR3: TGTGCCATTTACGGAGGAAGCCCAAAAGAGGCCCCGGAGATGTCTGCTGGCTACACCTTC. It translates to CAIYGGSPKEAPEMSAGYTF.

The rearrangement links TRBV29-1 to TRBJ1-2; possible D gene TRBD1, 6 bases. Trimming removed 6 bases from V and 7 bases from J, with 12 bases in between. The CDR3 has 11 amino acids. Germline-derived CDR1 and CDR2 are SQVTM and ANQGSEA. The CDR3 DNA follows: TGCAGCGTCTTGCAGGGGCTTGGCTACACCTTC. Protein: CSVLQGLGYTF.

The rearrangement links TRBV5-1 to TRBJ2-3, with a possible D match to TRBD2 (5 bases). The CDR3 spans 16 residues. Trimming shortened V by 0 bases and J by 2 bases, and 13 bases separated the two germline ends. In germline, CDR1 is SGHRS, CDR2 YFSETQ. The CDR3: CASSLGGASYTDTQYF. CDR3 DNA sequence: TGCGCCAGCAGCTTGGGGGGAGCTTCCTACACAGATACGCAGTATTTT.

The chain links TRBV28 to TRBJ2-7; 12 positions match TRBD2. CDR3 size: 17 residues. V lost 5 bases and J lost 4; bases outside the gene matches: 12. Germline values: CDR1 MDHEN, CDR2 SYDVKM. The CDR3 sequence: CASSASGGAISTYEQYF. As DNA, the CDR3 is TGTGCCAGCAGTGCTAGCGGGGGGGCCATTTCAACGTACGAGCAGTACTTC.

This rearrangement joins TRBV5-6 to TRBJ2-3, with D perhaps assigned TRBD1 or TRBD2 (5 bases each). Trimming removed 1 base from V and 4 bases from J, with 19 bases in between. Germline V gene sequence: CDR1 SGHDT, CDR2 YYEEEE. The length of the CDR3 is 17 residues. CDR3 bases: TGTGCCAGCAGCTTGTTTCAGGGCAGGGAGAGGGCAGATACGCAGTATTTT. This encodes CASSLFQGRERADTQYF.

This clone has a single count. The V call is TRBV2, the J call TRBJ1-6, with D uncertain. Trimming removed 3 bases at V and 0 bases at J, with 3 bases between. Germline loops: CDR1 SNHLY, CDR2 FYNNEI. The CDR3 has 14 residues. The DNA of the CDR3 is TGTGCCAGCAGTGAGGGCTCCTATAATTCACCCCTCCACTTT. It is translated as CASSEGSYNSPLHF.